This T cell receptor (beta chain) was recorded in a study of T cells in Graves' hyperthyroidism and ophthalmopathy. Hyperthyroidism had been newly diagnosed in patients aged 18 to 65, and its duration was under 2 months. This CDR3 region has 15 residues. CDR1 and CDR2 (germline): DFQATT, SNEGSKA (reference sequence). J lost 7 bases, V lost 5 bases, and 14 bases had no gene match. What was amplified from RNA transcripts were TCR beta CDR3 regions. During a first-round RT-PCR of the TCR CDR3, the HTBI primer set was used. TCRdb fed the multiplex PCR reads into MiXCR, producing one record per CDR3 protein. The sample contains 500,000 to 600,000 distinct CDR3 sequences, under 60% of which appear only once. This clonotype was recorded only once. The target antigen is unknown. Study conclusions and caveats: Researchers found most expanded thyroid clonotypes above 0.001 in blood as well.

The rearrangement uses TRBV20-1 and TRBJ2-7; 10 nucleotides agree with TRBD2. The material sequenced was peripheral blood or thyroid tissue (not recorded which). This sequence was found in a woman aged 18-29 years with Graves' hyperthyroidism. The CDR3 nucleotides are TGCAGTGCTCGCCCGTCGCCTAGCGGGAGTTGGGAGCAGTACTTC. The encoded protein is CSARPSPSGSWEQYF.